The T cell receptor beta chain described here comes from a study of control samples from healthy donors and cancer patients. The germline gives CDR1 SGHNT, CDR2 YYREEE (reference sequence). V was cut by 5 bases and J by 1 base, with 9 bases left in between. The CDR3 consists of 13 residues. Here immunoSEQ multiplex PCR was the method, and the copy in TCRdb shows in-frame clones only, minus some. The sample holds fewer than 85,000 clones; 92% are singletons and the top ten take about 5%. In this sample, this clone turned up once. The specimen was blood. This TCR was recovered from a woman aged 55-75 years in good health. J is TRBJ1-1 and V is TRBV5-4; TRBD1 might be the D (6 bases). CDR3 amino acids: CASRADRNTEAFF. The CDR3 nucleotides read TGTGCCAGCAGGGCGGACAGGAACACTGAAGCTTTCTTT.